One sample yielded the 15 T cell receptor beta chains listed below, sequenced in a study of OX40 agonist ivuxolimab in advanced cancers. TCRdb's copy holds only in-frame clones and misses some; the assay was immunoSEQ multiplex PCR. The sample has approximately 14,000 clones, about 69% seen once; the top ten hold about 32%. Sequences were derived from CD4+ or CD8+ T cells sorted from blood, sampled in a trial of the OX40 agonist ivuxolimab. The receptors shown here come from an adult with an advanced solid tumor such as melanoma, head and neck, liver or kidney cancer.

The J gene is TRBJ1-2, the V gene TRBV6-5, with TRBD1 matching over 7 bases. Germline CDR1 MNHEY, CDR2 SVGAGI. This CDR3 spans 14 amino acids. V lost 5 bases and J lost 7; bases outside the gene matches: 10. CDR3 coding DNA: TGTGCCAGCAGTATACACCGGGACAGCCGTGGCTACACCTTC. Translating gives CASSIHRDSRGYTF.

DNA for the CDR3: TGTGCCAGCAGCTACACTAGCGGGAGCTCAAGCAATGAGCAGTTCTTC. Its protein product is CASSYTSGSSSNEQFF. The chain recombines TRBV7-9 with TRBJ2-1; 11 bases align to TRBD2. Unmatched junction bases numbered 8, after V lost 4 bases and J lost 6 bases. The CDR3 runs to 16 residues. CDR1 is SEHNR, CDR2 FQNEAQ, per germline (reference sequence).

The V and J genes are TRBV6-1 and TRBJ2-6, with 10 bases identical to TRBD1. This CDR3 has 17 amino acids. Trimming took 1 base from V and 2 from J; bases not matched to a gene: 2. The germline CDR1 and CDR2 sequences are MNHNS and SASEGT. DNA of the CDR3: TGTGCCAGCAGTGAAGGACAGGGGGCAACTGGGGCCAACGTCCTGACTTTC. The encoded protein is CASSEGQGATGANVLTF.

This clone has a handful of counts. Other DNA sequences in the sample encode the same CDR3. The chain combines TRBV13 with TRBJ2-3; D is perhaps TRBD1 (5 bases). Germline assignment: CDR1 PRHDT and CDR2 FYEKMQ (reference sequence). V lost 0 bases, J lost 1 base, and 8 bases lay in between. The CDR3 covers 15 residues. This chain's CDR3 is CASSLGGAGTDTQYF. As DNA, the CDR3 is TGTGCCAGCAGCTTAGGAGGGGCAGGCACAGATACGCAGTATTTT. The full variable domain, with the rest looked up from reference TRBV13 and TRBJ2-3, is AAGVIQSPRHLIKEKRETATLKCYPIPRHDTVYWYQQGPGQDPQFLISFYEKMQSDKGSIPDRFSAQQFSDYHSELNMSSLELGDSALYFCASSLGGAGTDTQYFGPGTRLTVL.

This clone is deemed medium-sized (0.01 to 0.1%). The chain couples TRBV6-4 to TRBJ2-3; D might be TRBD1 (6 bases). The germline CDR1 and CDR2 sequences are MRHNA and SNTAGT. The V gene lost 2 bases and the J gene lost 6 bases, with 15 bases spanning the gap. The CDR3 loop spans 15 amino acids. CDR3 residues: CASSDTSGAGDTQYF. CDR3 nucleotide sequence: TGTGCCAGCAGTGACACGTCAGGGGCAGGGGATACGCAGTATTTT.

V usage is TRBV6-5 and J usage is TRBJ2-1; D is perhaps TRBD2 (6 bases). Germline V lookup: CDR1 MNHEY, CDR2 SVGAGI. V lost 3 bases to trimming and J lost 3 bases, with 15 bases between them. The CDR3 sequence is 16 residues long. The CDR3 sequence is CASSYSVRDGYNEQFF. The CDR3 coding sequence is TGTGCCAGCAGTTATAGCGTGCGGGACGGCTACAATGAGCAGTTCTTC.

This sequence joins TRBV9 and TRBJ2-3, with D unclear. The CDR3 has 14 amino acids. V lost 4 bases and J 2 bases, leaving 11 bases between the germline ends. The germline gives CDR1 SGDLS, CDR2 YYNGEE. The CDR3: CASSTQLPTDTQYF. CDR3 sequence (DNA): TGTGCCAGCAGCACCCAACTCCCCACAGATACGCAGTATTTT.

The V and J genes are TRBV28 and TRBJ1-5, with D uncertain. Deletions cut 5 bases from V and 3 bases from J, with 8 bases between. Germline-derived CDR1 and CDR2 are MDHEN and SYDVKM. The CDR3 length is 13 residues. The CDR3 DNA is TGTGCCAGCAGTATCGGGTTCAATCAGCCCCAGCATTTT. Translated: CASSIGFNQPQHF. Together with reference TRBV28 and TRBJ1-5, the CDR3 gives the full variable domain: DVKVTQSSRYLVKRTGEKVFLECVQDMDHENMFWYRQDPGLGLRLIYFSYDVKMKEKGDIPEGYSVSREKKERFSLILESASTNQTSMYLCASSIGFNQPQHFGDGTRLSIL.

The chain recombines TRBV19 with TRBJ1-1, with D perhaps matching TRBD1 (5 bases). Germline CDR1 and CDR2: LNHDA and SQIVND (reference sequence). V lost 5 bases, J lost 4 bases, and 14 bases lay in between. The CDR3 contains 14 residues. The CDR3 region is CASSVGGLGTEAFF. The CDR3 DNA follows: TGTGCCAGTAGTGTCGGGGGTTTAGGCACTGAAGCTTTCTTT.

The chain couples TRBV4-3 to TRBJ2-1; 7 bases agree with TRBD2. The CDR3 extends over 15 amino acids. Per germline, CDR1 LGHNA and CDR2 YSLEER. J gave up 5 bases and V 0 bases, and 4 bases lay outside the gene matches. In DNA, the CDR3 is TGCGCCAGCAGCCAAGACGGGGGGATCGACAATGAGCAGTTCTTC. It encodes CASSQDGGIDNEQFF.

The chain links TRBV6-6 to TRBJ1-1; 7 bases agree with TRBD1. Germline CDR1 reads MNHNY; CDR2 reads SVGAGI (reference sequence). Trimming cost V 5 bases and J 6 bases; bases outside gene matches: 3. This CDR3 region has 12 residues. CDR3 sequence reads: CASSTGEPEAFF. The CDR3 DNA reads TGTGCCAGCAGTACAGGGGAACCTGAAGCTTTCTTT.

The chain links TRBV7-8 to TRBJ1-5; tentatively, D is TRBD1 (6 bases). The CDR3 is 14 amino acids. The V gene lost 2 bases and the J gene lost 5 bases, with 10 bases spanning the gap. The germline V gene encodes CDR1 SGHVS and CDR2 FQNEAQ. The CDR3 loop is CASSLMQGYQPQHF. The CDR3 bases are TGTGCCAGCAGCTTAATGCAGGGGTATCAGCCCCAGCATTTT.

V gene TRBV19 combines with J gene TRBJ1-5; D is uncertain. The germline V and J ends were trimmed by 7 bases and 0 bases, with 16 bases remaining between them. The CDR3 is 16 residues long. The germline V gene encodes CDR1 LNHDA and CDR2 SQIVND (reference sequence). CDR3 sequence reads: CASKAGGLYSNQPQHF. The CDR3, as DNA: TGTGCCAGTAAGGCAGGAGGACTTTATAGCAATCAGCCCCAGCATTTT. Together with reference TRBV19 and TRBJ1-5, the CDR3 gives the full variable domain: DGGITQSPKYLFRKEGQNVTLSCEQNLNHDAMYWYRQDPGQGLRLIYYSQIVNDFQKGDIAEGYSVSREKKESFPLTVTSAQKNPTAFYLCASKAGGLYSNQPQHFGDGTRLSIL.

In this sample, this clone turned up a few times. The J gene is TRBJ2-7, the V gene TRBV9; 13 bases fit TRBD2. This CDR3 has 15 residues. Germline values: CDR1 SGDLS, CDR2 YYNGEE. J gave up 5 bases and V 4 bases, and 6 bases lay outside the gene matches. CDR3 residues: CASSQGTSGKNEQYF. The CDR3, as DNA: TGTGCCAGCAGCCAGGGGACTAGCGGGAAAAACGAGCAGTACTTC.

This chain connects TRBV11-3 to TRBJ2-7; TRBD2 matches 12 bases. The CDR3 is 15 residues long. V lost 6 bases and J lost 6; bases outside the gene matches: 9. Germline-derived CDR1 and CDR2 are SGHNT and YENEEA. The DNA of the CDR3 is TGTGCCAGCAGGACACTAGCGGGAGGCGGTGGCGAGCAGTACTTC. Translated: CASRTLAGGGGEQYF.